This entry concerns a single T cell receptor beta chain. The data stem from a study of T cells in Graves' hyperthyroidism and ophthalmopathy. Study overall: Pretreatment peripheral blood was obtained at initial diagnosis.

The CDR3 extends over 13 amino acids. V shed 4 bases and J shed 7 bases, with 11 bases lying between them. Germline loops: CDR1 GTSNPN, CDR2 SVGIG (reference sequence). Clinical symptoms, serum thyroxine and TRAb, thyroid ultrasound and orbital computed tomography together formed the diagnostic basis. There were TCR beta CDR3 regions amplified from RNA transcripts. Primed by the HTBI set, a first-round RT-PCR was run on the TCR CDR3. TCRdb used MiXCR to reprocess the multiplex PCR reads, holding one entry per CDR3 protein. The sample has roughly 560,000 distinct CDR3 sequences, roughly 14% seen once. The chain has TRBV30 and TRBJ1-6; no firm D call. The TCR comes from a woman in her thirties or forties with Graves' ophthalmopathy. The sequenced sample consisted of blood. CDR3 protein: CAWNPGWNSPLHF. CDR3 nucleotides: TGTGCCTGGAATCCGGGGTGGAATTCACCCCTCCACTTT. The whole variable domain, filled in from reference TRBV30 and TRBJ1-6, reads SQTIHQWPATLVQPVGSPLSLECTVEGTSNPNLYWYRQAAGRGLQLLFYSVGIGQISSEVPQNLSASRPQDRQFILSSKKLLLSDSGFYLCAWNPGWNSPLHFGNGTRLTVT.